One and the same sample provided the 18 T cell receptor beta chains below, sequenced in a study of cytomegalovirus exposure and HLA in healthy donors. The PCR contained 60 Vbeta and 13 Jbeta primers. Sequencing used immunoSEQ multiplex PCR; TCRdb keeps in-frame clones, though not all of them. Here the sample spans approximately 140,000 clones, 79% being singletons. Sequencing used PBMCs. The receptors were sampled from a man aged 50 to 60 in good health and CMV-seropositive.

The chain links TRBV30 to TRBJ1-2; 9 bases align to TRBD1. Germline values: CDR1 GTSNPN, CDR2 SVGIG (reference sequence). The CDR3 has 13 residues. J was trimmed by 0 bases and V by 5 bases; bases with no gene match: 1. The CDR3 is CAWGTGPNYGYTF. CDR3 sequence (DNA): TGTGCCTGGGGGACAGGGCCTAACTATGGCTACACCTTC.

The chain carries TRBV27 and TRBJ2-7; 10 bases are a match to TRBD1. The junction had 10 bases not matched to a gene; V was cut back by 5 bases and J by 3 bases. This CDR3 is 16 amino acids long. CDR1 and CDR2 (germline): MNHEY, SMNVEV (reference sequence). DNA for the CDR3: TGTGCCAGCAGTCGAATTCCGGGACAGGGGAACTACGAGCAGTACTTC. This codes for CASSRIPGQGNYEQYF.

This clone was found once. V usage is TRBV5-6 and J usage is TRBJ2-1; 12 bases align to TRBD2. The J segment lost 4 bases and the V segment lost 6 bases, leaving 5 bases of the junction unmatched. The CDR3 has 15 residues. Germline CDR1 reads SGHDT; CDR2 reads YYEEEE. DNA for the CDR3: TGTGCCAGCACCACAGGACTAGCGGGGTACAATGAGCAGTTCTTC. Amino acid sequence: CASTTGLAGYNEQFF.

This chain's CDR3 is CASSQFRDIGYGYTF. The CDR3 DNA is TGTGCCAGCAGCCAATTCCGGGACATAGGTTACGGCTACACCTTC. The chain uses TRBV14 and TRBJ1-2; a weak D match, TRBD1 (6 bases). Germline-derived CDR1 and CDR2 are SGHDN and FVKESK. The V and J ends lost 2 bases and 8 bases respectively, with 18 bases between them. The CDR3 totals 15 residues.

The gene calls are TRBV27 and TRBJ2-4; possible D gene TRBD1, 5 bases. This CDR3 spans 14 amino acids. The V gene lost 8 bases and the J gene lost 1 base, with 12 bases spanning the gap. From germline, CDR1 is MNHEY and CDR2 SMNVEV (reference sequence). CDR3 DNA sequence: TGTGCCAGCTGGACACCGGGTGCCAAAAACATTCAGTACTTC. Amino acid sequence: CASWTPGAKNIQYF.

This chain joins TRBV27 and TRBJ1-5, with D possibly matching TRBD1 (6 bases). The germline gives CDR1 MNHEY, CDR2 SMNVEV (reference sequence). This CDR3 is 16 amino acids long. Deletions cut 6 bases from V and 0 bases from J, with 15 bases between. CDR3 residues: CASSSDRRDSNQPQHF. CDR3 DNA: TGTGCCAGCAGCTCAGACAGGAGAGATAGCAATCAGCCCCAGCATTTT.

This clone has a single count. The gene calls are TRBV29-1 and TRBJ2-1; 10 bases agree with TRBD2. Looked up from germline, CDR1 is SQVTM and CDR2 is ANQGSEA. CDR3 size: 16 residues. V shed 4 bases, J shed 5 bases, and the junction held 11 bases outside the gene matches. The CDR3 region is CSVGRSSGRRHNEQFF. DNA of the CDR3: TGCAGCGTTGGACGGAGTAGCGGGAGGAGGCACAATGAGCAGTTCTTC.

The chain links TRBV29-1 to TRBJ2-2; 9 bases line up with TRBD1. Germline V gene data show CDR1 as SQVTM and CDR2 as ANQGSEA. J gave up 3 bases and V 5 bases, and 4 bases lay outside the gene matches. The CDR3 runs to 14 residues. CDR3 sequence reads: CSVTDRGDTGELFF. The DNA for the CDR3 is TGCAGCGTTACCGACAGGGGGGACACCGGGGAGCTGTTTTTT.

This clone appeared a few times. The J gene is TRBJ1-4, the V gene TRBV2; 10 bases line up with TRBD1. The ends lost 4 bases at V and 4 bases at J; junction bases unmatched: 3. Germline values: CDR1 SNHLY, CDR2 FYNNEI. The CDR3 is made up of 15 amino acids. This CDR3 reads CASSGQGAVNEKLFF. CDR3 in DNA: TGTGCCAGCAGTGGACAGGGGGCGGTTAATGAAAAACTGTTTTTT.

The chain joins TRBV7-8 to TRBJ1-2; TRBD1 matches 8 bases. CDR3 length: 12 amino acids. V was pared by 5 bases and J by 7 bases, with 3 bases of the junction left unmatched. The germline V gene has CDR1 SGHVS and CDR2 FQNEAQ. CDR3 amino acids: CASSDRGLGYTF. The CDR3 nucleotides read TGTGCCAGCAGCGACAGGGGACTTGGCTACACCTTC.

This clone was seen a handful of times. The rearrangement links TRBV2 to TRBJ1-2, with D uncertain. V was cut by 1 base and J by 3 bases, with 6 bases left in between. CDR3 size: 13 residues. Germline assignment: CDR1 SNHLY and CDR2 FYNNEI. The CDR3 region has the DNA TGTGCCAGCAGTGAAGACGGAGACTATGGCTACACCTTC. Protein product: CASSEDGDYGYTF. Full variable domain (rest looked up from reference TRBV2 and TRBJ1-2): EPEVTQTPSHQVTQMGQEVILRCVPISNHLYFYWYRQILGQKVEFLVSFYNNEISEKSEIFDDQFSVERPDGSNFTLKIRSTKLEDSAMYFCASSEDGDYGYTFGSGTRLTVV.

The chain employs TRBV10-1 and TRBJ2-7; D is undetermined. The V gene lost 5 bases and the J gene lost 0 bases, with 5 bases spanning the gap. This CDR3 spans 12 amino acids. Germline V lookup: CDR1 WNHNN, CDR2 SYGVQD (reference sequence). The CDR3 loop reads CASSSSSYEQYF. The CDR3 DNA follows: TGCGCCAGCAGTTCGAGCTCCTACGAGCAGTACTTC.

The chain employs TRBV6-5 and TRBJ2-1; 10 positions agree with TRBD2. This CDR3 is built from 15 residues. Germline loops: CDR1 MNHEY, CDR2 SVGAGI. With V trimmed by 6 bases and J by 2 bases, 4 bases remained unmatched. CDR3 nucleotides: TGTGCCAGCAGATCACTAGCGGGAACCTACAATGAGCAGTTCTTC. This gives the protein CASRSLAGTYNEQFF.

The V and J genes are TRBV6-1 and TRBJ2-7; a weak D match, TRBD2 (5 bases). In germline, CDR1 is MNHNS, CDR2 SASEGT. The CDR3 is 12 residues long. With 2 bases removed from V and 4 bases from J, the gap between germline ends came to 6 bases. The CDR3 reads CASSEREYEQYF. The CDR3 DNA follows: TGTGCCAGCAGTGAACGGGAATACGAGCAGTACTTC.

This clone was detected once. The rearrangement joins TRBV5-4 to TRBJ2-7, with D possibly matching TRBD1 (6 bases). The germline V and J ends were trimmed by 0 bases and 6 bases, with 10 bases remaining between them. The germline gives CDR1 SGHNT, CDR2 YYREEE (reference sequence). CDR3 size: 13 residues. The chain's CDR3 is CASSLGAGAEQYF. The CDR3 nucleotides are TGTGCCAGCAGCTTGGGCGCAGGGGCCGAGCAGTACTTC.

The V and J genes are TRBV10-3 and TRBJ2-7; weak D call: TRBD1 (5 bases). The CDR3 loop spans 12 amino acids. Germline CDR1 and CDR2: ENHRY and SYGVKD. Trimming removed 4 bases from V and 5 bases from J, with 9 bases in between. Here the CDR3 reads CAISAQGDEQYF. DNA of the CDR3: TGTGCCATCAGTGCCCAGGGTGACGAGCAGTACTTC.

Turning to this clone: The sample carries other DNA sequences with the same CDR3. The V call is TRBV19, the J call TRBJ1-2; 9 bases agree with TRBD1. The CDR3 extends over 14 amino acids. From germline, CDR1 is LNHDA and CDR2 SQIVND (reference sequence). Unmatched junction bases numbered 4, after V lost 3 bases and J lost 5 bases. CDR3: CASSMTGGLYGYTF. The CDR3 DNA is TGTGCCAGTAGTATGACAGGGGGACTGTATGGCTACACCTTC.

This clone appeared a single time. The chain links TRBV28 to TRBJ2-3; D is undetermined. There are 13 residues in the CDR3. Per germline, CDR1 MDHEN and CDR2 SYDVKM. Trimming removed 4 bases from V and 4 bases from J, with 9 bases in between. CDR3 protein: CASSSLRADTQYF. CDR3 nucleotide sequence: TGTGCCAGCAGTTCGCTAAGAGCAGATACGCAGTATTTT.